This TCR beta chain derives from a study of T cells after yellow fever vaccination. At the level of the study: Any fraction with a low cell number was prepared using SMART-Seq v4 Ultra Low Input. Points from the study as a whole: Peaking on day 5 versus 15, the secondary response was faster but weaker.

The table lists this clonotype with many counts. Its specificity is unknown. The germline V gene has CDR1 ENHRY and CDR2 SYGVKD. Trimming left V 6 bases short and J 8 bases short, with 17 bases between. The CDR3 is 14 residues long. TCRdb independently ran MiXCR on the 5' RACE reads; one entry per CDR3 protein. Of around 230,000 distinct CDR3 sequences in the sample, roughly 6.3% were seen once. The sequence was obtained from a man aged 25 to 45 who received the YFV17D yellow fever vaccine. The sequencing here drew on CD4+ T cells sorted from PBMCs, taken on the day of the yellow fever booster vaccination. The chain employs TRBV10-3 and TRBJ2-1; D is perhaps TRBD2 (5 bases). The CDR3 is CAISSSSRAYEQFF. The CDR3 nucleotides read TGTGCCATCAGCTCTAGCTCCCGAGCCTATGAGCAGTTCTTC.